This T cell receptor (beta chain) was recorded in a study of blood T cell repertoires in COVID-19. For the study at large: Specimens from acute and convalescent COVID-19 originated in the United States, Italy and Spain. The analysed material was cDNA or gDNA that came from T cells, B-cell-depleted T cells, or PBMCs.

In the authors' methods: Reference gene primer amplification gave estimated nucleated cell counts. The method was immunoSEQ multiplex PCR; TCRdb's version includes in-frame clones alone and lacks a portion of them. V and J calls and clone size are as listed in that table; D and trimming were resolved from the DNA. This sample has approximately 450,000 clones, with 75% to 90% found just once. CDR1 LNHDA and CDR2 SQIVND come from the germline V gene (reference sequence). This CDR3 has 13 amino acids. V was clipped by 6 bases and J by 6 bases; unmatched bases: 3. The sequenced sample was peripheral blood. This rearrangement joins TRBV19 to TRBJ2-2; 8 bases line up with TRBD1. The TCR comes from a woman in her twenties or thirties with acute or convalescent COVID-19. DNA of the CDR3: TGTGCCAGTAGATACAGGGGGGCCGGGGAGCTGTTTTTT. Its protein is CASRYRGAGELFF.